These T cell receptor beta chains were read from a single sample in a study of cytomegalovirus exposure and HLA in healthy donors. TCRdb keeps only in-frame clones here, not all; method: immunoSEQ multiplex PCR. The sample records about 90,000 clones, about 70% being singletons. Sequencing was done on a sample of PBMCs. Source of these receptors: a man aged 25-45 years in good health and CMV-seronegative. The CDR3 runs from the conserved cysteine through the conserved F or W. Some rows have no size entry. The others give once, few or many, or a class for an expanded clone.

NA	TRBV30	CAWSTDSNQPQHF
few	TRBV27	CASSFSPNTDTQYF
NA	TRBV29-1	CSVEAGTGGSRYTF
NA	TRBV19	CASHLDRNTGELFF
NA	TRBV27	CASARTSGASYEQYF
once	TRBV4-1	CASSQAQGLNQPQHF
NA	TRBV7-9	CASRGQGAYEQYF
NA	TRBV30	CAWSNSLNYGYTF
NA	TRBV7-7	CASSLDRDQPQHF
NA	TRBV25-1	CATSDGNNQPQHF
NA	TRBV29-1	CSAQALNTEAFF
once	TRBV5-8	CASSLGTGSTGYTF
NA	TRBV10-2	CATSDRGDTEAFF
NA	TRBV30	CAWGTGGTGELFF
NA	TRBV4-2	CASRGTSTGELFF
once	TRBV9	CASSVGIAGSTDTQYF
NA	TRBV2	CASSPTGGTEAFF
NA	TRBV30	CAWSVQKGAENIQYF
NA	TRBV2	CASTGQSYEQYF
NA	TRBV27	CASRPWEANYGYTF
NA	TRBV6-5	CASSPEDRFNSPLHF
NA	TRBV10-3	CAISEWGQGIREQYF
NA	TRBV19	CASSVSGGLYNEQFF
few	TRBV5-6	CASSLDKGADEKLFF
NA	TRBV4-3	CASSQENLRGAGANVLTF
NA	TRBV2	CASSGTSMETQYF
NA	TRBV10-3	CAIREQGVGKNTEAFF
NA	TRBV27	CASSLAGATNEKLFF
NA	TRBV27	CASSLRGREAAYEQYF
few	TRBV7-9	CSSSNTYEQYF
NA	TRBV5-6	CASSKRTGDTGELFF
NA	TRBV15	CATSAALSQPQHF
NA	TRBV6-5	CASSYARMNTEAFF
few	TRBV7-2	CASSLAGTANTGELFF
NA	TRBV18	CASSPWGETNYGYTF
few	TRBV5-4	CASSSFGTSGYEQYF